This TCR beta chain was captured by sequencing in a study of blood T cell repertoires in COVID-19. Study-level background: Samples representing acute and convalescent COVID-19 were sourced from the United States, Italy and Spain. From T cells, B-cell-depleted T cells, or PBMCs came the material, which was cDNA or gDNA.

The CDR3 spans 13 residues. Germline CDR1 is MGHDK and CDR2 is SYGVNS. The V end was cut by 6 bases, the J end by 10 bases, with 13 bases between. Original analysis: Estimates of nucleated cell counts were drawn from the amplification of reference gene primers. Data came from immunoSEQ multiplex PCR; TCRdb stores just in-frame clones and leaves some out. Clone size and V and J calls were adopted from that table, with D and trimming inferred from the DNA. The sample lists 13,000 or so clones, about 88% occurring once. Sequencing was performed on peripheral blood. This rearrangement joins TRBV25-1 to TRBJ1-6; a possible D gene is TRBD1 (6 bases). This sequence originates from a human donor in a cohort sampled during active COVID-19. The CDR3 region has the DNA TGTGCCAGCAGGAGCCAGGGGAGCTCACCCCTCCACTTT. This gives the protein CASRSQGSSPLHF.